The rows below give T cell receptor beta chains drawn from one sample of a study of cytomegalovirus exposure and HLA in healthy donors. Libraries were prepared by immunoSEQ multiplex PCR; TCRdb keeps only in-frame clonotypes and omits some of them. There are about 90,000 clones in the sample; approximately 78% occur only once, and roughly 4.5% lies in the top ten. The specimen sequenced was PBMCs. These receptors originate from a woman between 40 and 50 years old in good health and CMV-seropositive. Both conserved end residues are part of each CDR3. The D gene is left open where the match is weak. Not all rows give a size; the values are once, few, many and, for expanded clones, a class.

TRBV7-9	TRBJ1-1	13	TRBD1	NA	TGTGCCAGCAGTCCGGGACAGTCTGCTGAAGCTTTCTTT	CASSPGQSAEAFF
TRBV27	TRBJ2-1	13	NA	NA	TGTGCCAGCAGTCAGCGCCGCTACAATGAGCAGTTCTTC	CASSQRRYNEQFF
TRBV7-2	TRBJ2-1	13	NA	NA	TGTGCCAGCAGTCAGGAGGGATCCAATGAGCAGTTCTTC	CASSQEGSNEQFF
TRBV4-1	TRBJ2-5	14	NA	NA	TGCGCCAGCAGCCAGATACAGGGGACTGGGACCCAGTACTTC	CASSQIQGTGTQYF
TRBV11-1	TRBJ2-1	15	NA	few	TGTGCCAGCAGCCCCAGACAGAACCCCTACAATGAGCAGTTCTTC	CASSPRQNPYNEQFF
TRBV5-5	TRBJ2-7	15	NA	NA	TGTGCCAGCAGCCCCAGAGCCGACGGTAGCTACGAGCAGTACTTC	CASSPRADGSYEQYF
TRBV27	TRBJ2-5	20	TRBD2	NA	TGTGCCAGCAGTTTCACGCCCCCGGGACTAGCGGGAGGAGGTCGTGGGACCCAGTACTTC	CASSFTPPGLAGGGRGTQYF
TRBV18	TRBJ1-2	14	TRBD1	NA	TGTGCCAGCTCAAGCGATGAGGGACAGGGCGGCTACACCTTC	CASSSDEGQGGYTF
TRBV6-1	TRBJ2-7	15	TRBD2	once	TGTGCCAGCATACTAGCGGGAGGGGGACCCTACGAGCAGTACTTC	CASILAGGGPYEQYF
TRBV7-2	TRBJ1-3	19	TRBD1	NA	TGTGCCAGCAGTGCCAGCAGCTTAGGGGGGACAGGGTCTGGAAACACCATATATTTT	CASSASSLGGTGSGNTIYF
TRBV2	TRBJ2-7	15	TRBD2	NA	TGTGCCAGCAGCGACTTACCGGGGACTAGCGGCGAGCAGTACTTC	CASSDLPGTSGEQYF
TRBV6-1	TRBJ2-2	14	NA	NA	TGTGCGACAGGGGGACTAGAAACTGCCGGGGAGCTGTTTTTT	CATGGLETAGELFF
TRBV7-9	TRBJ2-1	16	NA	NA	TGTGCCAGCAGCTTCATCGAGTGGGGGGGCTACGATGAGCAGTTCTTC	CASSFIEWGGYDEQFF
TRBV5-6	TRBJ2-7	15	TRBD1	few	TGTGCCAGCAGAACGACAGGGACGATTGACTACGAGCAGTACTTC	CASRTTGTIDYEQYF
TRBV7-9	TRBJ2-5	14	TRBD2	NA	TGTGCCAGCAGCTTAGAGCGGGATGGGGAGACCCAGTACTTC	CASSLERDGETQYF
TRBV27	TRBJ1-2	13	NA	once	TGTGCCAGCAGCGATGGGTCTAACTATGGCTACCCCTTC	CASSDGSNYGYPF
TRBV6-5	TRBJ1-5	14	TRBD1	NA	TGTGCCAGCAGTCTGGACAGGGGCAATCAGCCCCAGCATTTT	CASSLDRGNQPQHF
TRBV6-6	TRBJ2-7	13	NA	NA	TGTGCCAGCCGGATCGAGGGAACCTACGAGCAGTACTTC	CASRIEGTYEQYF
TRBV27	TRBJ1-1	13	NA	NA	TGTGCCGCCTCCAACGGGGAGAGGACTGAAGCTTTCTTT	CAASNGERTEAFF
TRBV25-1	TRBJ2-3	18	TRBD1	NA	TGTGCCAGCAGTGAATACGAAGGGACAGGGATTCGGACAGATACGCAGTATTTT	CASSEYEGTGIRTDTQYF
TRBV29-1	TRBJ2-2	15	NA	NA	TGCAGCGTTGTATTGGCGGATTCGAACACCGGGGAGCTGTTTTTT	CSVVLADSNTGELFF
TRBV10-3	TRBJ2-7	12	NA	NA	TGTGCCATTAGTCAGGGGTTCCACGAGCAGTACTTC	CAISQGFHEQYF
TRBV9	TRBJ2-3	12	TRBD2	few	TGTGCCAGCAGTGGCGGGGGAGATACGCAGTATTTT	CASSGGGDTQYF
TRBV5-4	TRBJ1-2	14	TRBD1	few	TGTGCCAGTAAAGCGACAGGGGCAAACTTTGGCTACACCTTC	CASKATGANFGYTF
TRBV6-6	TRBJ1-2	15	NA	NA	TGTGCCAGCAGTCTCGGCTGGGGCAGGGACTATGGCTACACCTTC	CASSLGWGRDYGYTF
TRBV5-4	TRBJ2-7	13	TRBD1	NA	TGTGCCAGCAGCTTGGCAGGGGGCGACGAGCAGTACTTC	CASSLAGGDEQYF
TRBV6-4	TRBJ2-2	16	NA	few	TGTGCCAGCTCCTTAACCGCCCCGGACTGGGGCGGGGAGCTGTTTTTT	CASSLTAPDWGGELFF
TRBV19	TRBJ2-7	15	NA	NA	TGTGCCAGTACCCCGACGGCGGTGGGGCCCTACGAGCAGTACTTC	CASTPTAVGPYEQYF
TRBV7-2	TRBJ2-2	13	NA	NA	TGTGCCAGCCGCCGAAGGGAGGCCGGGGAGCTGTTTTTT	CASRRREAGELFF
TRBV6-5	TRBJ2-1	15	NA	NA	NA	CASSSSGGFYNEQFF
TRBV29-1	TRBJ2-3	13	NA	NA	TGCAGCGTTTGTGTGATACTCACAGATACGCAGTATTTT	CSVCVILTDTQYF
TRBV7-3	TRBJ2-4	14	TRBD1	NA	TGTGCCAGCAGCTTAATAGGACAGGGTAACATTCAGTACTTC	CASSLIGQGNIQYF
TRBV19	TRBJ1-2	13	NA	once	TGTGCCAGTAGAGTCCCCGGGTACTATGGCTACACCTTC	CASRVPGYYGYTF
TRBV2	TRBJ2-1	14	TRBD2	NA	TGTGCCAGCAGTGAGGGGACTAGCGGGCCTGAGCAGTTCTTC	CASSEGTSGPEQFF
TRBV5-1	TRBJ2-7	16	TRBD2	NA	TGCGCCAGCAGCACCGGACTAGCGGGTTCGTCCTACGAGCAGTACTTC	CASSTGLAGSSYEQYF
TRBV6-6	TRBJ2-7	12	NA	NA	TGTGCCAGCTTTTCGCGGACCTACGAGCAGTACTTC	CASFSRTYEQYF
TRBV2	TRBJ2-1	16	TRBD2	NA	TGTGCCAGCAGTCAACTAGCGGAGGGAGCCTACAATGAGCAGTTCTTC	CASSQLAEGAYNEQFF
TRBV7-9	TRBJ2-3	18	TRBD2	once	TGTGCCAGCAGACCCTTAGCGGGGCCGAGAGGGGGCACAGATACGCAGTATTTT	CASRPLAGPRGGTDTQYF
TRBV19	TRBJ2-2	13	NA	NA	TGTGCCAGTAGTATAGTTAGCGTTGGGGAGCTGTTTTTT	CASSIVSVGELFF
TRBV4-2	TRBJ2-1	14	NA	once	TGTGCCAGCAGCCAGACCGACAGGAACAATGAGCAGTTCTTC	CASSQTDRNNEQFF
TRBV28	TRBJ1-5	17	TRBD1	few	TGTGCCAGCAGCCTAGGGGGGACAGGGGGCAGGAGTCAGCCCCAGCATTTT	CASSLGGTGGRSQPQHF
TRBV21-1	TRBJ1-5	17	NA	NA	TGTGCCAGCAGCAAACGCGCCAGGGCTTATGGCAATCAGCCCCAGCATTTT	CASSKRARAYGNQPQHF
TRBV19	TRBJ2-5	14	NA	once	TGTGCCAGTAGTATCGACTCAAGAGTGGAGACCCAGTACTTC	CASSIDSRVETQYF
TRBV10-2	TRBJ2-5	15	NA	NA	TGCGCCAGCAGTGATAGGCGGAGGTCTCAAGAGACCCAGTACTTC	CASSDRRRSQETQYF
TRBV29-1	TRBJ2-5	11	NA	NA	TGCAGCGTCGGGGTGCAAGAGACCCAGTACTTC	CSVGVQETQYF
TRBV21-1	TRBJ1-1	10	NA	NA	TGTGCCAGCTATGCAGGCCAAGCTTTCTTT	CASYAGQAFF
TRBV6-4	TRBJ2-2	16	NA	NA	TGTGCCAGCAGTGACGGAGGGACTGCGACGACCGGGGAGCTGTTTTTT	CASSDGGTATTGELFF
TRBV6-1	TRBJ1-2	13	NA	NA	TGTGCCAGCAGGGGCCAGGGGAACTATGGCTACACCTTC	CASRGQGNYGYTF
TRBV11-2	TRBJ2-2	14	NA	NA	TGTGCCAGCAGCCCCCAGAGGCGAACCGGGGAGCTGTTTTTT	CASSPQRRTGELFF
TRBV6-1	TRBJ1-6	13	TRBD1	NA	TGTGCCAGCAAAGGGACAGAGTATTCACCCCTCCACTTT	CASKGTEYSPLHF
TRBV19	TRBJ2-7	17	TRBD1	NA	TGTGCCAGTAGTATGGAATCCGGACAGGGGCCTACCTACGAGCAGTACTTC	CASSMESGQGPTYEQYF
TRBV11-2	TRBJ2-7	14	NA	once	TGTGCCAGCAACCCAGGCACAGGGTACCACGAGCAGTACTTC	CASNPGTGYHEQYF
TRBV10-3	TRBJ1-1	13	TRBD1	NA	TGTGCCGGGAATGACAGGGGAGACACTGAAGCTTTCTTT	CAGNDRGDTEAFF
TRBV11-3	TRBJ2-3	13	NA	NA	TGTGCCGTACTGAAAACGGGCACAGATACGCAGTATTTT	CAVLKTGTDTQYF
TRBV7-8	TRBJ2-2	16	TRBD2	NA	TGTGCCAGCAGCACTCGGACTAGCGGGAGAACCGGGGAGCTGTTTTTT	CASSTRTSGRTGELFF
TRBV18	TRBJ1-5	17	NA	NA	TGTGCCAGCTCACTATTCAGGGGTTCCCTTAGCAATCAGCCCCAGCATTTT	CASSLFRGSLSNQPQHF
TRBV30	TRBJ2-7	13	NA	NA	TGTGCCTGGAGTGTGGGCACCATCTACGAGCAGTACTTC	CAWSVGTIYEQYF